These T cell receptor beta chains were read from a single sample in a study of T cell responses to AZD1222 COVID-19 vaccine. Here immunoSEQ multiplex PCR was the method, and the copy in TCRdb shows in-frame clones only, minus some. This table has some 150,000 clones, roughly 89% appearing once. Material: peripheral blood, obtained on day 0 of AZD1222 vaccination. The receptors here all came from an adult in good health. The CDR3 runs from the conserved cysteine through the conserved F or W. The D gene is left open where the match is weak. The size entry is marked missing in some rows and otherwise reads once, few, many or a size class.

J: TRBJ2-3
size: NA
D: TRBD2
V: TRBV4-3
CDR3: CASSQVAGVSTDTQYF
DNA: TGCGCCAGCAGCCAAGTGGCGGGGGTAAGCACAGATACGCAGTATTTT

J: TRBJ1-3
size: NA
D: NA
V: TRBV18
CDR3: CASSPQGTGNTIYF
DNA: TGTGCCAGCTCACCACAGGGAACTGGAAACACCATATATTTT

J: TRBJ2-3
size: NA
D: TRBD1
V: TRBV9
CDR3: CASSRQGPFTDTQYF
DNA: TGTGCCAGCAGCAGACAGGGACCTTTCACAGATACGCAGTATTTT

J: TRBJ2-1
size: NA
D: NA
V: TRBV11-2
CDR3: CASSFGLPSYNEQFF
DNA: TGTGCCAGCAGCTTCGGACTCCCCTCCTACAATGAGCAGTTCTTC

J: TRBJ2-7
size: NA
D: TRBD2
V: TRBV13
CDR3: CASSPLQRETSYEQYF
DNA: TGTGCCAGCAGCCCCCTCCAGCGGGAGACCTCCTACGAGCAGTACTTC

J: TRBJ2-7
size: NA
D: NA
V: TRBV7-9
CDR3: CASSHGIRAEQYF
DNA: TGTGCCAGCAGCCACGGAATAAGGGCCGAGCAGTACTTC

J: TRBJ1-4
size: NA
D: TRBD1
V: TRBV19
CDR3: CASSGTGDRVGEKLFF
DNA: TGTGCCAGTAGTGGCACCGGGGACAGGGTGGGAGAAAAACTGTTTTTT

J: TRBJ2-5
size: NA
D: TRBD1
V: TRBV25-1
CDR3: CASRKGTGVLETQYF
DNA: TGTGCCAGCAGAAAGGGTACAGGGGTATTAGAGACCCAGTACTTC

J: TRBJ2-1
size: once
D: NA
V: TRBV11-2
CDR3: CASSSSIGLANEQFF
DNA: TGTGCCAGCAGCTCCTCCATCGGTCTAGCAAATGAGCAGTTCTTC

J: TRBJ1-4
size: NA
D: NA
V: TRBV7-9
CDR3: CASSLGTANEKLFF
DNA: TGTGCCAGCAGCTTAGGAACAGCTAATGAAAAACTGTTTTTT

J: TRBJ1-1
size: NA
D: NA
V: TRBV19
CDR3: CASSIDRGNTEAFF
DNA: TGTGCCAGTAGTATAGACAGGGGGAACACTGAAGCTTTCTTT

J: TRBJ1-4
size: once
D: TRBD1
V: TRBV28
CDR3: CASSFVSVGQLNEKLFF
DNA: TGTGCCAGCAGTTTCGTTTCCGTGGGACAGTTAAATGAAAAACTGTTTTTT

J: TRBJ1-5
size: NA
D: NA
V: TRBV18
CDR3: CASSLNGPDNQPQHF
DNA: TGTGCCAGCTCACTTAACGGACCGGACAATCAGCCCCAGCATTTT

J: TRBJ1-4
size: NA
D: NA
V: TRBV30
CDR3: CAWSLRGTINEKLFF
DNA: TGTGCCTGGAGTCTTAGGGGGACCATTAATGAAAAACTGTTTTTT

J: TRBJ2-6
size: once
D: TRBD1
V: TRBV5-1
CDR3: CASSSQTGGASSGANVLTF
DNA: TGCGCCAGCAGCTCACAAACAGGGGGCGCTTCGTCTGGGGCCAACGTCCTGACTTTC

J: TRBJ1-1
size: NA
D: NA
V: TRBV7-8
CDR3: CASSPRELLNTEAFF
DNA: TGTGCCAGCAGCCCCCGGGAATTGCTGAACACTGAAGCTTTCTTT

J: TRBJ2-2
size: NA
D: NA
V: TRBV28
CDR3: CASSFMGGSGELFF
DNA: TGTGCCAGCAGTTTTATGGGTGGGTCCGGGGAGCTGTTTTTT

J: TRBJ2-3
size: NA
D: NA
V: TRBV6-4
CDR3: CASSGQGADTQYF
DNA: TGTGCCAGCAGTGGTCAGGGTGCAGATACGCAGTATTTT

J: TRBJ1-1
size: NA
D: NA
V: TRBV30
CDR3: CAWVAFGTEAFF
DNA: TGTGCCTGGGTAGCCTTCGGGACTGAAGCTTTCTTT

J: TRBJ2-5
size: NA
D: TRBD2
V: TRBV6-5
CDR3: CASSPLTGGETQYF
DNA: TGTGCCAGCAGTCCTCTGACGGGGGGGGAGACCCAGTACTTC

J: TRBJ2-3
size: NA
D: NA
V: TRBV7-3
CDR3: CASSRDRTDTQYF
DNA: TGTGCCAGCAGCCGGGACCGGACAGATACGCAGTATTTT

J: TRBJ2-3
size: NA
D: NA
V: TRBV12-3/TRBV12-4
CDR3: CASRWTDTDTQYF
DNA: TGTGCCAGCAGGTGGACGGATACAGATACGCAGTATTTT

J: TRBJ2-7
size: NA
D: NA
V: TRBV6-5
CDR3: CASSYSLATSSYEQYF
DNA: TGTGCCAGCAGTTACTCGCTAGCGACGAGCTCCTACGAGCAGTACTTC

J: TRBJ1-6
size: NA
D: NA
V: TRBV6-1
CDR3: CASSDRDPNRNSPLHF
DNA: TGTGCCAGCAGTGACCGGGACCCTAATAGAAATTCACCCCTCCACTTT

J: TRBJ2-2
size: NA
D: TRBD2
V: TRBV6-1
CDR3: CASSERGGRITGELFF
DNA: TGTGCCAGCAGTGAACGGGGGGGGCGGATCACCGGGGAGCTGTTTTTT

J: TRBJ2-1
size: NA
D: NA
V: TRBV3-1/TRBV3-2
CDR3: CASRYGPNEQFF
DNA: TGTGCCAGCAGATATGGACCTAATGAGCAGTTCTTC

J: TRBJ2-3
size: NA
D: NA
V: TRBV5-1
CDR3: CASSLGRSSTDTQYF
DNA: TGCGCCAGCAGCTTGGGTCGGTCTAGCACAGATACGCAGTATTTT

J: TRBJ2-1
size: NA
D: TRBD1
V: TRBV11-2
CDR3: CASKEQGTYNEQFF
DNA: TGTGCCAGCAAGGAACAGGGGACCTACAATGAGCAGTTCTTC

J: TRBJ1-3
size: NA
D: NA
V: TRBV29-1
CDR3: CSVQRAVGNTIYF
DNA: TGCAGCGTTCAAAGGGCCGTTGGAAACACCATATATTTT

J: TRBJ1-5
size: once
D: TRBD1
V: TRBV24-1
CDR3: CATSARTGGNSNQPQHF
DNA: TGTGCCACCAGTGCCAGGACAGGGGGGAATAGCAATCAGCCCCAGCATTTT

J: TRBJ2-1
size: NA
D: TRBD2
V: TRBV5-4
CDR3: CASSQTPLAGGMFF
DNA: TGTGCCAGCAGCCAGACGCCACTAGCGGGAGGTATGTTCTTC

J: TRBJ1-2
size: NA
D: NA
V: TRBV4-1
CDR3: CASSQSILRSRTYGYTF
DNA: TGCGCCAGCAGCCAGAGTATATTGAGGAGTAGGACCTATGGCTACACCTTC